These T cell receptor beta chains were read from a single sample in a study of blood T cell repertoires in COVID-19. TCRdb's table, derived via immunoSEQ multiplex PCR, lists solely in-frame clones and lacks some. The sample records about 170,000 clones, around 80% being singletons. Material for sequencing was PBMCs or T cells enriched from blood (not recorded which). These receptors came from a man aged 45-65 years who had recovered from COVID-19. CDR3s include the opening cysteine and the closing phenylalanine or tryptophan. The D gene is left open where the match is weak. Not every row has a clone size; where given, it reads once, few, many or a size class.

clone size: few; D gene: NA; V gene: TRBV15; J gene: TRBJ2-7; CDR3 DNA: TGTGCCACCAGTAACAGCCTCTCCTACGAGCAGTACTTC; CDR3 protein: CATSNSLSYEQYF
clone size: NA; D gene: TRBD1; V gene: TRBV5-1; J gene: TRBJ2-7; CDR3 DNA: TGCGCCAGCAGCCGGACAGGGCCCCCCTCCGAGCAGTACTTC; CDR3 protein: CASSRTGPPSEQYF
clone size: NA; D gene: NA; V gene: TRBV2; J gene: TRBJ1-2; CDR3 DNA: TGTGCCAGCAGGGCCGACAGCCGATCAAATAACTACACCTTC; CDR3 protein: CASRADSRSNNYTF
clone size: NA; D gene: NA; V gene: TRBV7-9; J gene: TRBJ2-7; CDR3 DNA: TGTGCCAGCAGCCAATTTAGCGGCTCCTACGAGCAGTACTTC; CDR3 protein: CASSQFSGSYEQYF
clone size: NA; D gene: NA; V gene: TRBV3-1/TRBV3-2; J gene: TRBJ2-3; CDR3 DNA: TGTGCCAGCAGCCATTATGGCTATCGGCCAGGGAACACAGATACGCAGTATTTT; CDR3 protein: CASSHYGYRPGNTDTQYF
clone size: NA; D gene: TRBD1; V gene: TRBV2; J gene: TRBJ2-5; CDR3 DNA: TGTGCCAGCAGTGGGACCGGGACAGCAGGGGAGACCCAGTACTTC; CDR3 protein: CASSGTGTAGETQYF
clone size: NA; D gene: NA; V gene: TRBV28; J gene: TRBJ2-1; CDR3 DNA: TGTGCCAGCAGTCCGAGCCATGAGCAGTTCTTC; CDR3 protein: CASSPSHEQFF
clone size: NA; D gene: TRBD2; V gene: TRBV9; J gene: TRBJ2-1; CDR3 DNA: TGTGCCAGCAGCGTAGCAGCTAGCGGGGGTGATGAGCAGTTCTTC; CDR3 protein: CASSVAASGGDEQFF
clone size: once; D gene: NA; V gene: TRBV3-1/TRBV3-2; J gene: TRBJ2-4; CDR3 DNA: TGTGCCAGCAGCCAACCGTCTAATGAAAACATTCAGTACTTC; CDR3 protein: CASSQPSNENIQYF
clone size: NA; D gene: TRBD2; V gene: TRBV6-2/TRBV6-3; J gene: TRBJ2-1; CDR3 DNA: TGTGCCAGCAGCTTCCGACTAGCGGGGGGCTACAATGAGCAGTTCTTC; CDR3 protein: CASSFRLAGGYNEQFF
clone size: few; D gene: TRBD1; V gene: TRBV6-2/TRBV6-3; J gene: TRBJ1-2; CDR3 DNA: TGTGCCAGCAGTTATACAGGGGACCACTATGGCTACACCTTC; CDR3 protein: CASSYTGDHYGYTF
clone size: NA; D gene: NA; V gene: TRBV25-1; J gene: TRBJ1-2; CDR3 DNA: TGTGCCAGCAGTGCCTCAGATTCACGATTAAACTATGGCTACACCTTC; CDR3 protein: CASSASDSRLNYGYTF
clone size: NA; D gene: NA; V gene: TRBV27; J gene: TRBJ1-4; CDR3 DNA: TGTGCCAGCAGTCCCGACGGAGATGAAAAACTGTTTTTT; CDR3 protein: CASSPDGDEKLFF
clone size: NA; D gene: TRBD1; V gene: TRBV6-5; J gene: TRBJ1-2; CDR3 DNA: TGTGCCAGCAGTTACTTGGGGACAGACTATGGCTACACCTTC; CDR3 protein: CASSYLGTDYGYTF
clone size: NA; D gene: NA; V gene: TRBV7-6; J gene: TRBJ2-3; CDR3 DNA: TGTGCCAGCAGCCTAGGGGGGGGCACATCGAGTGATACGCAGTATTTT; CDR3 protein: CASSLGGGTSSDTQYF
clone size: NA; D gene: TRBD2; V gene: TRBV18; J gene: TRBJ2-1; CDR3 DNA: TGTGCCAGCTGCACGGGGGGGCTCGACAATGAGCAGTTCTTC; CDR3 protein: CASCTGGLDNEQFF
clone size: NA; D gene: TRBD2; V gene: TRBV28; J gene: TRBJ2-1; CDR3 DNA: TGTGCCAGCAGTTCACTAGCGGGGGCGAGCTCCTACAATGAGCAGTTCTTC; CDR3 protein: CASSSLAGASSYNEQFF
clone size: NA; D gene: NA; V gene: TRBV4-1; J gene: TRBJ2-5; CDR3 DNA: TGCGCCAGCAGCCAAGATAAAGGCATACTCCGGGGGGAGACCCAGTACTTC; CDR3 protein: CASSQDKGILRGETQYF
clone size: NA; D gene: NA; V gene: TRBV6-5; J gene: TRBJ1-2; CDR3 DNA: TGTGCCAGCAGGCCTACAGGGTTATCATGGGGCTACACCTTC; CDR3 protein: CASRPTGLSWGYTF
clone size: NA; D gene: TRBD1; V gene: TRBV29-1; J gene: TRBJ1-1; CDR3 DNA: TGCAGCGTAGGACAGGGGAGGGGCGCTGAAGCTTTCTTT; CDR3 protein: CSVGQGRGAEAFF
clone size: NA; D gene: TRBD1; V gene: TRBV7-9; J gene: TRBJ2-7; CDR3 DNA: TGTGCCAGCAGCTCGAAAGACAGGGGATACGAGCAGTACTTC; CDR3 protein: CASSSKDRGYEQYF
clone size: NA; D gene: NA; V gene: TRBV5-1; J gene: TRBJ1-1; CDR3 DNA: TGCGCCAGCAGCTTGACTCGATTTCGCACTGAAGCTTTCTTT; CDR3 protein: CASSLTRFRTEAFF
clone size: NA; D gene: TRBD1; V gene: TRBV11-2; J gene: TRBJ1-1; CDR3 DNA: TGTGCCAGCAGCTCGTACCCAGGGGGCCCCACTGAAGCTTTCTTT; CDR3 protein: CASSSYPGGPTEAFF
clone size: once; D gene: TRBD2; V gene: TRBV4-3; J gene: TRBJ2-5; CDR3 DNA: TGCGCCAGCAGCCAAGAGGGGACTAGCGGGGCCGGGGCCCAAGAGACCCAGTACTTC; CDR3 protein: CASSQEGTSGAGAQETQYF
clone size: few; D gene: NA; V gene: TRBV2; J gene: TRBJ2-7; CDR3 DNA: TGTGCCAGCAGTGACCCGGGAGACAACGAGCAGTACTTC; CDR3 protein: CASSDPGDNEQYF
clone size: NA; D gene: TRBD2; V gene: TRBV11-1; J gene: TRBJ2-1; CDR3 DNA: TGTGCCAGTCTGAAAAGCGGGGGGCCCTACAATGAGCAGTTCTTC; CDR3 protein: CASLKSGGPYNEQFF
clone size: NA; D gene: NA; V gene: TRBV7-9; J gene: TRBJ2-3; CDR3 DNA: TGTGCCAGCGACAACGGTAGCACAGATACGCAGTATTTT; CDR3 protein: CASDNGSTDTQYF
clone size: few; D gene: TRBD1; V gene: TRBV5-1; J gene: TRBJ2-1; CDR3 DNA: TGCGCCAGCAGCCTGACCGGGACAGGGTTCCAGAATGAGCAGTTCTTC; CDR3 protein: CASSLTGTGFQNEQFF